One T cell receptor beta chain is described in this entry. Its antigen is not yet known. No qualities accompany the bases; no much larger clone lies one base away. This entry is derived from a study of cytomegalovirus exposure and HLA in healthy donors (TCRdb year 2017). Looking at the study overall: According to a later analysis, the 120 or so validation repertoires were produced on the same platform as the approximately 690 repertoires of the first cohort. A separate validation cohort of roughly 120 different subjects was used in addition to the roughly 670-subject first cohort. The study combined high-throughput TCR immunosequencing, statistical association of individual TCRs with disease status, and machine learning to predict cytomegalovirus infection status. The study was designed to test whether signatures of past pathogen exposure could be identified by cataloging public T cell receptors. General findings and caveats noted by the study authors: The study gave a list of about 160 TCR beta chains associated with cytomegalovirus. In both the original and validation cohorts, the classifier was reported to diagnose cytomegalovirus status with high specificity and sensitivity. A later analysis found that TCRs clustered in the first cohort also tended to co-occur in the 110 or so validation repertoires, with 90% to 95% of cluster scores above 0. A few of the identified cytomegalovirus-associated TCR beta chains were confirmed in vitro to be specific for cytomegalovirus antigens. A later analysis lacked HLA typing for the validation cohort, so it scored co-occurrence in that cohort across all 110 or so repertoires. Most TCR sequences were observed very rarely across donors, whereas some public TCRs were present in many individuals. The authors suggested that the approach could potentially be extended to other disease states and immunological phenotypes.

Per the germline V gene, SGHVS is the CDR1 and FQNEAQ is the CDR2. Including cysteine and phenylalanine, the CDR3 has 14 amino acids. The sequence is cut down to CDR3 DNA, 42 bases in frame from base 1. Compared with germline, V lacks 3 bases and J lacks 5 bases; bases without a gene match: 3. The donors belonged to the validation cohort of over a hundred subjects, which was separate from the roughly 700-subject first cohort. Library method: the immunoSEQ multiplex PCR assay. Per the authors' processing: A statistical classification framework was built for diagnosing cytomegalovirus status from the catalog of TCR beta chain sequences. The table was pulled from immuneACCESS by TCRdb, which kept in-frame rearrangements only. Such tables lose some clones; where checked, under half of the loss comes from unresolved V genes, and the rest has no known cause. Clone size and the V and J calls come from that table; the DNA yielded D and trimming. Counted in this sample were around 170,000 clones; around 89% of them appeared once. The ten largest clones capture roughly 3% of the sample.

Sequencing input: PBMCs. The chain employs TRBV7-8 and TRBJ2-1; 8 junctional bases match TRBD2. The sequence was collected from a man aged 18 to 29 in good health and CMV-seronegative. The CDR3 amino acid sequence is: CASSLSGSDNEQFF. The DNA sequence is given as TGTGCCAGCAGCTTGAGCGGGAGCGACAATGAGCAGTTCTTC.